This T cell receptor beta chain emerged from a study of T cell responses to AZD1222 COVID-19 vaccine. Note on this clone: Its antigen remains unidentified.

Measured with immunoSEQ multiplex PCR; TCRdb has only the in-frame clones, and not every one. The sample holds about 140,000 clones, approximately 90% seen once. Overall study findings and caveats: A reported finding is that nearly half of spike-specific TCRs target unmutated variant regions. Only 5 or 6 AZD1222 recipients were seropositive at baseline.

The J segment lost 6 bases and the V segment lost 3 bases, leaving 6 bases of the junction unmatched. The length of the CDR3 is 15 residues. Germline assignment: CDR1 MDHEN and CDR2 SYDVKM. The sequence derives from an adult in good health. This rearrangement joins TRBV28 to TRBJ2-3; 10 bases fit TRBD2. The sample was peripheral blood, taken on day 0 of AZD1222 vaccination. CDR3 coding DNA: TGTGCCAGCAGTTTCTTGGCTAGCGGGAGTGATACGCAGTATTTT. Residues: CASSFLASGSDTQYF.